These 17 T cell receptor beta chains originate from one sample sequenced in a study of T cells after yellow fever vaccination. MiXCR was run by TCRdb on the 5' RACE reads, yielding one entry per CDR3 protein. There are roughly 520,000 distinct CDR3 sequences in the sample; 21% occur only once, and about a sixth lies in the top ten. The sequences come from PBMCs, collected about 21 days after the first yellow fever vaccination. These TCRs come from a man younger than 35 who received the YFV17D yellow fever vaccine.

This clonotype was picked up a small number of times. The V call is TRBV29-1, the J call TRBJ1-1, with 8 nucleotides matching TRBD1. CDR1 is SQVTM and CDR2 is ANQGSEA in the germline V gene. Trimming took 7 bases from V and 4 from J; bases not matched to a gene: 5. CDR3 size: 12 residues. Here the CDR3 DNA reads TGCAGCGGGGGACAGGCGGGCACTGAAGCTTTCTTT. Translation: CSGGQAGTEAFF.

The chain is built from TRBV24-1 and TRBJ2-1, with 8 positions matching TRBD1. The length of the CDR3 is 15 residues. CDR1 is KGHDR and CDR2 is SFDVKD in the germline V gene. V lost 7 bases and J lost 9; bases outside the gene matches: 13. CDR3 protein: CATSAGTGVPFEQFF. Here the CDR3 DNA reads TGTGCCACCAGCGCCGGGACAGGCGTACCCTTTGAGCAGTTCTTC.

In this sample, this clonotype turned up many times. V usage is TRBV5-1 and J usage is TRBJ2-1, with D perhaps matching TRBD1 (5 bases). The germline V and J ends were trimmed by 2 bases and 6 bases, with 21 bases remaining between them. Germline V gene data show CDR1 as SGHRS and CDR2 as YFSETQ. The CDR3 length is 17 residues. The CDR3 DNA sequence: TGCGCCAGCAGCTTCGCCTTGGACATTAGAGCTAGCAATGAGCAGTTCTTC. Protein: CASSFALDIRASNEQFF.

The V and J genes are TRBV9 and TRBJ2-7; possible D gene TRBD1, 5 bases. The germline V gene has CDR1 SGDLS and CDR2 YYNGEE. V was trimmed by 0 bases and J by 0 bases, leaving 13 bases between them. The CDR3 loop spans 16 amino acids. This CDR3 reads CASSVGFGQNSYEQYF. CDR3 in DNA: TGTGCCAGCAGCGTAGGATTCGGACAAAACTCCTACGAGCAGTACTTC.

The V gene is TRBV2, the J gene TRBJ2-3; D remains unclear. The CDR3 spans 14 residues. CDR1 is SNHLY and CDR2 is FYNNEI in the germline V gene. Trimming left V 8 bases short and J 2 bases short, with 14 bases between. CDR3 residues: CASVFTRPTDTQYF. The CDR3 nucleotides read TGTGCCAGCGTTTTCACACGTCCCACAGATACGCAGTATTTT.

This chain links TRBV10-3 with TRBJ1-1, with D tentatively TRBD1 (6 bases). CDR1 is ENHRY, CDR2 SYGVKD, per germline. The CDR3 loop spans 14 amino acids. The germline V and J ends were trimmed by 4 bases and 5 bases, with 14 bases remaining between them. CDR3 region: CAISGSGASTEAFF. The CDR3 DNA follows: TGTGCCATCAGTGGGTCAGGGGCTTCAACTGAAGCTTTCTTT.

This clonotype came up a few times. V and J are TRBV6-5 and TRBJ2-2; D ambiguous. This CDR3 region has 15 residues. Between the trimmed V and J ends, which lost 0 bases and 10 bases, there was a span of 15 bases. Germline CDR1 reads MNHEY; CDR2 reads SVGAGI. The CDR3 DNA sequence: TGTGCCAGCAGTTACTCAAGTCTCAGGCCGGAGGAGCTGTTTTTT. The encoded protein is CASSYSSLRPEELFF.

CDR3 in DNA: TGTGCCAGCCGGATGAGGGGCCCCTACAATGAGCAGTTCTTC. Protein product: CASRMRGPYNEQFF. The rearrangement links TRBV7-9 to TRBJ2-1; the D call may be TRBD1 or TRBD2 (5 bases each). V was cut by 8 bases and J by 2 bases, with 13 bases left in between. The CDR3 is made up of 14 amino acids. Germline V gives CDR1 SEHNR, CDR2 FQNEAQ (reference sequence).

Concerning this clonotype itself: Its ends do not fully match the called genes, so a read error is possible. The chain couples TRBV5-6 to TRBJ2-4, with D perhaps matching TRBD1 (5 bases). The CDR3 totals 11 residues. Germline CDR1 reads SGHDT; CDR2 reads YYEEEE. This CDR3 reads CASSRQSLYDF. DNA for the CDR3: TGTGCCAGCAGCCGACAGTCGTTATACGACTTC.

The chain employs TRBV6-2 or TRBV6-3 and TRBJ1-4; D possibly corresponds to TRBD1 (6 bases). V was trimmed by 6 bases and J by 8 bases, leaving 19 bases between them. Germline CDR1 is MNHEY and CDR2 is SVGEGT. The CDR3 runs 15 residues. This CDR3 reads CASSTPRGATEKLFF. DNA of the CDR3: TGTGCCAGCAGCACACCTAGGGGGGCTACCGAAAAACTGTTTTTT.

The J gene is TRBJ2-7, the V gene TRBV5-5; no clear D gene. This CDR3 region has 14 residues. The ends were cut back, 4 bases at V and 0 bases at J, with 11 bases in the middle. Germline CDR1 is SGHKS and CDR2 is YYEKEE (reference sequence). CDR3 loop: CASSPGHSSYEQYF. In DNA, the CDR3 is TGTGCCAGCAGCCCTGGGCACTCCTCCTACGAGCAGTACTTC.

As regards this clonotype: One end of the junction is discordant with germline, which a read error may explain. V and J are TRBV6-5 and TRBJ2-3, with D unresolved. This CDR3 has 16 amino acids. CDR1 is MNHEY and CDR2 is SVGAGI in the germline V gene. The CDR3 coding sequence is TGTGCCAGCAGCTACTTAGCAGCACCTAGCACAGATACGCAGTATTTT. Translated, it gives CASSYLAAPSTDTQYF.

The table lists this clonotype with a few counts. The CDR3 DNA follows: TGTGCCAGCAGCTTAAACGCGGGAAGTAGGGAGTCCCGCTCCTACAATGAGCAGTTCTTC. Translated: CASSLNAGSRESRSYNEQFF. The V and J genes are TRBV7-3 and TRBJ2-1; D is possibly TRBD2 (6 bases). V dropped 1 base and J dropped 0 bases, with 22 bases sitting between them. The CDR3 runs 20 residues. The V gene's germline CDR1 is SGHTA and CDR2 FQGTGA.

This clonotype was found a few times. The chain joins TRBV5-1 to TRBJ2-2; TRBD1 agrees at 9 bases. The ends lost 4 bases at V and 6 bases at J; junction bases unmatched: 13. The germline CDR1 and CDR2 sequences are SGHRS and YFSETQ. CDR3 length: 17 amino acids. CDR3 in DNA: TGCGCCAGCAGCCTCACGGGACAGGGCCCGCGGTCCGGGGAGCTGTTTTTT. Amino acid sequence: CASSLTGQGPRSGELFF.

This clonotype came up a few times. The chain links TRBV11-2 to TRBJ2-3; 9 nucleotides match TRBD2. With 5 bases clipped from V and 3 bases from J, the junction kept 12 bases outside the gene matches. The CDR3 is made up of 17 amino acids. Germline lookup yields CDR1 SGHAT and CDR2 FQNNGV. DNA of the CDR3: TGTGCCAGCAGCGCCCTGGTGGCGGGGGGGCTGACAGATACGCAGTATTTT. This translates into CASSALVAGGLTDTQYF.

This clonotype was seen repeatedly, ten times or more. V is TRBV12-3 or TRBV12-4 and J is TRBJ2-1, with unresolved D. There are 13 residues in the CDR3. V dropped 0 bases and J dropped 8 bases, with 8 bases sitting between them. The CDR3 spells CASSLALVDEQFF. In DNA, the CDR3 is TGTGCCAGCAGTTTAGCGCTGGTAGATGAGCAGTTCTTC.

CDR3 protein: CASSPDGLNTEAFF. The CDR3, as DNA: TGCGCCAGCAGCCCCGACGGCCTGAACACTGAAGCTTTCTTT. J is TRBJ1-1 and V is TRBV5-1; D remains ambiguous. CDR1 is SGHRS and CDR2 is YFSETQ in the germline V gene. Deletions cut 4 bases from V and 0 bases from J, with 10 bases between. CDR3 length: 14 amino acids. The full variable domain, rest sourced from reference TRBV5-1 and TRBJ1-1, is KAGVTQTPRYLIKTRGQQVTLSCSPISGHRSVSWYQQTPGQGLQFLFEYFSETQRNKGNFPGRFSGRQFSNSRSEMNVSTLELGDSALYLCASSPDGLNTEAFFGQGTRLTVV.